This record concerns one T cell receptor (beta chain) sequence. Germline V gives CDR1 LNHNV, CDR2 YYDKDF (reference sequence). This CDR3 spans 12 amino acids. Between the trimmed V and J ends, which lost 8 bases and 5 bases, there was a span of 13 bases. This specimen comes from a study of technical replicates of blood from a few donors. Assay: immunoSEQ multiplex PCR; the TCRdb copy retains only in-frame clones and omits some. The table has about 98,000 clones, approximately 95% seen once. The sequence was obtained from a human donor in good health. This chain uses TRBV15 with TRBJ2-7, with D unresolved. Sequenced input: T cells isolated from PBMCs. CDR3 protein: CATRSVNNEQYF. CDR3 coding DNA: TGTGCCACCCGATCAGTTAATAACGAGCAGTACTTC. The full variable domain, completed using reference TRBV15 and TRBJ2-7, is DAMVIQNPRYQVTQFGKPVTLSCSQTLNHNVMYWYQQKSSQAPKLLFHYYDKDFNNEADTPDNFQSRRPNTSFCFLDIRSPGLGDTAMYLCATRSVNNEQYFGPGTRLTVT.